A selection of T cell receptor beta chains follows, all from one sample in a study of shared clonotypes between healthy human individuals. The table came from immunoSEQ multiplex PCR; TCRdb's copy has only in-frame clones and leaves some out. This sample has 2 million to 2.5 million clones, with roughly 93% found just once. Sequencing was done on a sample of naive CD4+ T cells from PBMCs. These receptors all come from a man between 18 and 35 years old in good health. Some clones in this sample may be carry-over from other donors' samples. CDR3s include the opening cysteine and the closing phenylalanine or tryptophan. D genes are given only for firm matches. Expanded clones get a size class; other rows say once, few or many, or leave the size out.

D	size	J	V	CDR3	DNA
TRBD2	NA	TRBJ2-3	TRBV5-1	CASSLAYVSGSTDTQYF	TGCGCCAGCAGCTTGGCCTACGTTAGCGGGAGCACAGATACGCAGTATTTT
NA	NA	TRBJ2-2	TRBV28	CASSPPGTQLFRELFF	TGTGCCAGCAGCCCTCCCGGGACTCAACTTTTTAGGGAGCTGTTTTTT
TRBD2	NA	TRBJ2-5	TRBV27	CASSQGTSGRRETQYF	TGTGCCAGCAGTCAGGGGACTAGCGGGAGAAGGGAGACCCAGTACTTC
NA	once	TRBJ2-2	TRBV5-1	CASSLVLNTGELFF	TGCGCCAGCAGCTTGGTCCTGAACACCGGGGAGCTGTTTTTT
NA	few	TRBJ1-1	TRBV20-1	CSASGKRGAFF	TGCAGTGCTAGTGGGAAACGGGGGGCTTTCTTT
NA	NA	TRBJ2-6	TRBV15	CATSRSNFLTGSGANVLTF	TGTGCCACCAGCAGATCCAATTTCTTGACGGGCTCTGGGGCCAACGTCCTGACTTTC
NA	NA	TRBJ2-2	TRBV5-1	CASSLDGQSTGELFF	TGCGCCAGCAGCTTGGACGGACAGAGCACCGGGGAGCTGTTTTTT
NA	NA	TRBJ1-2	TRBV7-6	CASSGGQPWNYGYTF	TGTGCCAGCAGCGGTGGACAGCCCTGGAACTATGGCTACACCTTC
NA	NA	TRBJ2-3	TRBV5-1	CASSPRPSGLSTDTQYF	TGCGCCAGCAGCCCCCGCCCCAGCGGGTTGAGCACAGATACGCAGTATTTT
NA	NA	TRBJ1-2	TRBV9	CASSVGEQSPYGYTF	TGTGCCAGCAGCGTAGGGGAACAGTCCCCCTATGGCTACACCTTC
NA	NA	TRBJ1-3	TRBV6-5	CASSYSWGRRNTIYF	TGTGCCAGCAGTTACTCATGGGGACGTCGTAACACCATATATTTT
TRBD1	NA	TRBJ1-2	TRBV4-2	CASSQPQGGGYGYTF	TGTGCCAGCAGCCAACCACAGGGGGGGGGCTATGGCTACACCTTC
NA	once	TRBJ1-2	TRBV7-9	CASSLVSSRTSGYTF	TGTGCCAGCAGCTTAGTTTCCAGCCGGACCTCTGGCTACACCTTC
NA	NA	TRBJ1-1	TRBV5-1	CASSLARLATEAFF	TGCGCCAGCAGCTTGGCGAGGCTCGCAACTGAAGCTTTCTTT
TRBD2	NA	TRBJ2-2	TRBV4-1	CASSQARTSPGELFF	TGCGCCAGCAGCCAAGCCAGGACTAGCCCCGGGGAGCTGTTTTTT
TRBD2	NA	TRBJ2-1	TRBV28	CASSLSGGSYNEQFF	TGTGCCAGCAGTTTATCGGGGGGCTCCTACAATGAGCAGTTCTTC
NA	NA	TRBJ1-5	TRBV7-3	CASSGGGGQPQHF	TGTGCCAGCTCGGGAGGGGGAGGACAGCCCCAGCATTTT
NA	NA	TRBJ2-5	TRBV19	CASSIASPRGGETQYF	TGTGCCAGTAGTATAGCTAGCCCCCGAGGCGGGGAGACCCAGTACTTC
TRBD2	NA	TRBJ2-7	TRBV7-3	CASSFGLAGGPGEQYF	TGTGCCAGCAGCTTTGGACTAGCGGGAGGCCCGGGGGAGCAGTACTTC
NA	NA	TRBJ2-5	TRBV2	CASIFGTQETQYF	TGTGCCAGCATTTTCGGGACTCAAGAGACCCAGTACTTC
NA	NA	TRBJ2-7	TRBV18	CASSPTNSYEQYF	TGTGCCAGCTCACCGACTAACTCCTACGAGCAGTACTTC
TRBD1	NA	TRBJ2-4	TRBV5-1	CASSLGDRVTAKNIQYF	TGCGCCAGCAGCTTGGGGGACAGGGTTACAGCCAAAAACATTCAGTACTTC
NA	NA	TRBJ2-1	TRBV7-2	CASSRTRGYNEQFF	TGTGCCAGCAGCCGGACTAGGGGGTACAATGAGCAGTTCTTC
TRBD1	NA	TRBJ2-1	TRBV2	CASSGRDRYNEQFF	TGTGCCAGCAGTGGACGGGACAGGTACAATGAGCAGTTCTTC
TRBD2	NA	TRBJ2-1	TRBV5-1	CASSDGTSVYNEQFF	TGCGCCAGCAGCGATGGGACTAGCGTTTACAATGAGCAGTTCTTC
TRBD1	NA	TRBJ2-1	TRBV11-3	CASSLTGIAYNEQFF	TGTGCCAGCAGCTTGACAGGGATAGCCTACAATGAGCAGTTCTTC
NA	NA	TRBJ2-6	TRBV7-9	CASSLAGVAGANVLTF	TGTGCCAGCAGCTTAGCGGGGGTTGCTGGGGCCAACGTCCTGACTTTC
NA	NA	TRBJ1-4	TRBV28	CASSTTATNEKLFF	TGTGCCAGCAGTACGACGGCAACTAATGAAAAACTGTTTTTT
NA	NA	TRBJ1-1	TRBV28	CASSLDPMNTEAFF	TGTGCCAGCAGTTTGGACCCGATGAACACTGAAGCTTTCTTT
NA	once	TRBJ2-7	TRBV6-5	CASSYSLGSRYEQYF	TGTGCCAGCAGTTACTCGCTTGGTAGTCGTTACGAGCAGTACTTC
TRBD2	once	TRBJ2-1	TRBV29-1	CSVDHFSGRYNEQFF	TGCAGCGTTGATCATTTTAGCGGGAGGTACAATGAGCAGTTCTTC
NA	NA	TRBJ1-2	TRBV9	CASSGGPEYGYTF	TGTGCCAGCAGCGGGGGGCCAGAGTATGGCTACACCTTC
NA	NA	TRBJ2-5	TRBV2	CASTSFRTSETQYF	TGTGCCAGCACTTCCTTCCGGACGTCTGAGACCCAGTACTTC
NA	NA	TRBJ1-4	TRBV6-1	CASKAHPFNEKLFF	TGTGCCAGCAAGGCCCATCCTTTTAATGAAAAACTGTTTTTT
TRBD1	NA	TRBJ2-1	TRBV27	CASKDRDLSYNEQFF	TGTGCCAGCAAAGACAGGGACCTCTCCTACAATGAGCAGTTCTTC
NA	NA	TRBJ2-3	TRBV7-9	CASRPLVYSTDTQYF	TGTGCCAGCAGACCTCTAGTCTATAGCACAGATACGCAGTATTTT
NA	once	TRBJ2-7	TRBV7-2	CASSPTKYEQYF	TGTGCCAGCAGCCCTACTAAATACGAGCAGTACTTC
NA	NA	TRBJ2-7	TRBV6-6	CASSPQGNEQYF	TGTGCCAGCAGCCCACAGGGAAACGAGCAGTACTTC
TRBD2	NA	TRBJ2-1	TRBV2	CASFFLGRGEQFF	TGTGCCAGCTTTTTTCTGGGGAGGGGTGAGCAGTTCTTC
TRBD2	once	TRBJ2-1	TRBV5-1	CASSLTGEGYNEQFF	TGCGCCAGCAGCTTGACGGGGGAGGGCTACAATGAGCAGTTCTTC
NA	few	TRBJ1-5	TRBV15	CATSGAGRSNQPQHF	TGTGCCACCAGCGGGGCGGGACGGAGCAATCAGCCCCAGCATTTT
NA	NA	TRBJ2-2	TRBV7-9	CASSLVITRNTGELFF	TGTGCCAGCAGCTTAGTTATTACCAGGAACACCGGGGAGCTGTTTTTT
NA	once	TRBJ1-5	TRBV15	CATSRDPENDLYSNQPQHF	TGTGCCACCAGCAGAGATCCAGAGAACGATCTATATAGCAATCAGCCCCAGCATTTT
TRBD2	NA	TRBJ2-1	TRBV28	CASAGTSFNEQFF	TGTGCCAGCGCCGGGACTAGCTTTAATGAGCAGTTCTTC
TRBD2	NA	TRBJ2-1	TRBV9	CASSTRTSGVYNEQFF	TGTGCCAGCAGCACACGGACTAGCGGAGTCTACAATGAGCAGTTCTTC
TRBD1	NA	TRBJ1-3	TRBV5-1	CASSLEGARSGNTIYF	TGCGCCAGCAGCTTGGAGGGGGCACGCTCTGGAAACACCATATATTTT
NA	NA	TRBJ1-2	TRBV30	CAWSVQGYGYTF	TGTGCCTGGAGTGTACAAGGGTATGGCTACACCTTC
NA	NA	TRBJ1-1	TRBV27	CASSSGGLGNTEAFF	TGTGCCAGCAGTTCGGGGGGGCTGGGGAACACTGAAGCTTTCTTT
NA	NA	TRBJ2-3	TRBV9	CASSVAGVTDTQYF	TGTGCCAGCAGCGTAGCAGGGGTTACAGATACGCAGTATTTT
NA	NA	TRBJ1-6	TRBV30	CAWSERGRDNSPLHF	TGTGCCTGGAGTGAGCGGGGAAGGGATAATTCACCCCTCCACTTT
NA	once	TRBJ2-5	TRBV29-1	CSANRRGARETQYF	TGCAGCGCCAATCGCCGGGGGGCGCGGGAGACCCAGTACTTC
TRBD2	NA	TRBJ2-1	TRBV7-9	CASSQGTSGQSSYNEQFF	TGTGCCAGCAGCCAGGGGACTAGCGGGCAGAGCTCCTACAATGAGCAGTTCTTC
NA	NA	TRBJ2-2	TRBV7-2	CASSPRRPGALGELFF	TGTGCCAGCAGCCCGAGACGTCCAGGGGCGTTGGGGGAGCTGTTTTTT
NA	NA	TRBJ1-4	TRBV5-4	CASSKDRNNEKLFF	TGTGCCAGCAGCAAAGACAGAAATAATGAAAAACTGTTTTTT